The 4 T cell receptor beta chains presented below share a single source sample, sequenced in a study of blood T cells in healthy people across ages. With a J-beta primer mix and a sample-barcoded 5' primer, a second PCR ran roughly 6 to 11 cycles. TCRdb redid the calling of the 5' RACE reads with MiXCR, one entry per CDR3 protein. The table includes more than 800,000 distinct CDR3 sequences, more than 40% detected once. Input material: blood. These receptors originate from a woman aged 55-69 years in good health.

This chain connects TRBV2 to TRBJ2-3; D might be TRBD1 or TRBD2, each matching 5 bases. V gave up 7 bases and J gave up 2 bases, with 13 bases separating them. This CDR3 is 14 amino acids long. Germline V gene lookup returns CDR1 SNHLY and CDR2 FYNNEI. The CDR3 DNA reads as TGTGCCAGCATTAACTGGGGGAACACAGATACGCAGTATTTT. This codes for CASINWGNTDTQYF.

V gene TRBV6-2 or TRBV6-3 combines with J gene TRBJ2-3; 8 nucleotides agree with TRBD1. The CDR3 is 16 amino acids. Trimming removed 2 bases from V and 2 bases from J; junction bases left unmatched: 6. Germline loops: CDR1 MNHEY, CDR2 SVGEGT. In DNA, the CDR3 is TGTGCCAGCAGTTACCCTGGACAGGGATACACAGATACGCAGTATTTT. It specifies CASSYPGQGYTDTQYF.

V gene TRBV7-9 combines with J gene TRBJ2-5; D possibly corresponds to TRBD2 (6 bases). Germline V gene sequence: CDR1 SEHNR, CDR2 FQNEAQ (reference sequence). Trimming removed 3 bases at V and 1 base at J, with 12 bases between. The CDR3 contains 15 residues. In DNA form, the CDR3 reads TGTGCCAGCAGCTTCCCGGGAGCGGGCCAAGAGACCCAGTACTTC. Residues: CASSFPGAGQETQYF.

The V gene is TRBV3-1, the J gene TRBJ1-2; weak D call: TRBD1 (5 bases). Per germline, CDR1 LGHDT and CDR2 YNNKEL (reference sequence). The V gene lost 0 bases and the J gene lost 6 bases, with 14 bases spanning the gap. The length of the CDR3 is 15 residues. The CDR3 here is CASSQDLRRGHGYTF. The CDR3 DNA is TGTGCCAGCAGCCAAGATTTGCGTCGGGGCCATGGCTACACCTTC.